In this sample, the clone carrying this TCR beta chain turned up many times. The table came from immunoSEQ multiplex PCR; TCRdb's copy has only in-frame clones and leaves some out. The table shows 150,000 or so clones, with over 80% occurring only once. These data are taken from a study of cytomegalovirus exposure and HLA in healthy donors. Germline loops: CDR1 SGHTA, CDR2 FQGNSA. The CDR3 is made up of 12 amino acids. V was clipped by 7 bases and J by 5 bases, with 10 bases between them. The sequence derives from a man aged 25-40 years in good health and CMV-seropositive. The sample consisted of PBMCs. The V gene is TRBV7-2, the J gene TRBJ2-3; the D gene is possibly TRBD2 (6 bases). CDR3 in DNA: TGTGCCAGCAATATGGGGGGAGATACGCAGTATTTT. It specifies CASNMGGDTQYF.